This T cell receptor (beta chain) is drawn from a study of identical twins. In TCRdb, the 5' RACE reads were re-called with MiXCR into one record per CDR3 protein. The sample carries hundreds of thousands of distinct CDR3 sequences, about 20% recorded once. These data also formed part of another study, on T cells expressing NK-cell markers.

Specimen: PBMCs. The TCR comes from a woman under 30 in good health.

Written as DNA, the CDR3 is TGTGCCAGCAGCGTGTCGCCGGGATGGGGCGAGCAGTACTTC. It codes for CASSVSPGWGEQYF. The gene calls are TRBV9 and TRBJ2-7; possible D gene TRBD2, 5 bases. Trimming removed 2 bases from V and 6 bases from J, with 15 bases in between. The CDR3 has 14 residues. The germline V gene encodes CDR1 SGDLS and CDR2 YYNGEE.